The sequence of this T cell receptor beta chain was determined in a study of vaccination and CD4 T cells after COVID-19. This clonotype has just one count. Its specificity is unknown. At the Johns Hopkins FTIC core, DNA taken from cultured CD4+ T cells was sequenced by way of the Oncomine TCR Beta short-read assay. TCRdb called the PCR reads again in MiXCR, with one record for every CDR3 protein. The data contain 6,000 to 7,000 distinct CDR3 sequences, about two thirds of them singletons. Treatment reported: roughly ten-day PBMC culture with coronavirus spike peptide pools or control peptides (ViraFEST assay). Harvesting of the unexposed donor's CD4+ T cells predated the COVID-19 pandemic (2011-2018). Cells permitting, SARS-CoV-2 S/N and four cold-coronavirus spikes were tested on unexposed-donor CD4+ T cells. CDR1 is MNHNS and CDR2 is SASEGT in the germline V gene. V lost 7 bases to trimming and J lost 4 bases; unmatched junction nucleotides: 9. The CDR3 covers 14 residues.

Sequenced input: CD4+ T cells from blood, cultured in vitro. This chain connects TRBV6-1 to TRBJ2-7; 8 bases match TRBD1. The TCR was taken from a human donor in good health. The CDR3 region is CASNSGQGAYEQYF. The CDR3 DNA sequence: TGTGCCAGCAATAGTGGGCAGGGGGCTTACGAGCAGTACTTC.